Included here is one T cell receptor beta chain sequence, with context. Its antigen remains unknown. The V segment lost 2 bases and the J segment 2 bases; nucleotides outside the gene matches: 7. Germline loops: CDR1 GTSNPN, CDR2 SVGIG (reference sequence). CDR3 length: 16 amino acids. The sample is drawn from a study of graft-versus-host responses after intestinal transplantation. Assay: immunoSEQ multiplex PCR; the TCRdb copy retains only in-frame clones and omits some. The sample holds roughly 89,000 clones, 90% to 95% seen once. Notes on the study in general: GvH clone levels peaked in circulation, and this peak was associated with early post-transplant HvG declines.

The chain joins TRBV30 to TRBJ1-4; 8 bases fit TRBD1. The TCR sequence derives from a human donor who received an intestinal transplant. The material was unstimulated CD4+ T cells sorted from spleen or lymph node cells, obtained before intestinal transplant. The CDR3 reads CAWSTPTGVTNEKLFF. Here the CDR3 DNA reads TGTGCCTGGAGTACCCCGACAGGGGTGACTAATGAAAAACTGTTTTTT. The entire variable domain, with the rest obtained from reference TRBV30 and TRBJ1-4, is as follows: SQTIHQWPATLVQPVGSPLSLECTVEGTSNPNLYWYRQAAGRGLQLLFYSVGIGQISSEVPQNLSASRPQDRQFILSSKKLLLSDSGFYLCAWSTPTGVTNEKLFFGSGTQLSVL.